Following are 7 T cell receptor beta chains from one sample sequenced in a study of T cell repertoires in ileal Crohn's disease. Clones were read by immunoSEQ multiplex PCR, and TCRdb kept only the in-frame ones, dropping some. The data hold under 13,000 clones, with over 75% observed a single time. Time point given: inflamed ileum from the surgical specimen. The material sequenced was ileal tissue. These receptors were obtained from an adult with Crohn's disease.

This rearrangement joins TRBV4-1 to TRBJ1-2, with D perhaps TRBD1 (5 bases). The ends were cut back, 4 bases at V and 4 bases at J, with 13 bases in the middle. Germline V gene sequence: CDR1 MGHRA, CDR2 YSYEKL. The CDR3 contains 14 residues. CDR3 nucleotide sequence: TGCGCCAGCAGCCGTCCCGGGGCGGCCTATGGCTACACCTTC. Translated: CASSRPGAAYGYTF.

J is TRBJ2-2 and V is TRBV9; D is possibly TRBD1 or TRBD2 (6 bases each). The CDR3 is 16 amino acids. V dropped 3 bases and J dropped 1 base, with 13 bases sitting between them. Germline V gene data show CDR1 as SGDLS and CDR2 as YYNGEE. CDR3 amino acids: CASSARGAWNTGELFF. The CDR3 DNA follows: TGTGCCAGCAGCGCAAGGGGGGCCTGGAACACCGGGGAGCTGTTTTTT.

The chain is built from TRBV29-1 and TRBJ2-5; 7 nucleotides agree with TRBD2. The CDR3 consists of 13 residues. Unmatched junction bases numbered 6, after V lost 6 bases and J lost 2 bases. The V gene's germline CDR1 is SQVTM and CDR2 ANQGSEA. As DNA, the CDR3 is TGCAGCGTCGTTTATAGCGGGCAAGAGACCCAGTACTTC. Translating gives CSVVYSGQETQYF.

The chain joins TRBV5-1 to TRBJ1-4, with D perhaps matching TRBD1 (6 bases). The CDR3 runs to 16 residues. Trimming removed 2 bases from V and 3 bases from J, with 14 bases in between. Per germline, CDR1 SGHRS and CDR2 YFSETQ. The CDR3 sequence is CASSFRQVRPNEKLFF. As DNA, the CDR3 is TGCGCCAGCAGCTTTAGACAGGTAAGGCCTAATGAAAAACTGTTTTTT.

This clone came up a few times. J is TRBJ1-4 and V is TRBV19; unclear D gene. Looked up from germline, CDR1 is LNHDA and CDR2 is SQIVND (reference sequence). V was trimmed by 5 bases and J by 8 bases, leaving 21 bases between them. The CDR3 has 16 residues. DNA of the CDR3: TGTGCCAGTAGTGCATACTCCGGGAGCTCTGGGGAAAAACTGTTTTTT. Protein: CASSAYSGSSGEKLFF. The entire variable domain, with the rest obtained from reference TRBV19 and TRBJ1-4, is as follows: DGGITQSPKYLFRKEGQNVTLSCEQNLNHDAMYWYRQDPGQGLRLIYYSQIVNDFQKGDIAEGYSVSREKKESFPLTVTSAQKNPTAFYLCASSAYSGSSGEKLFFGSGTQLSVL.

J is TRBJ2-1 and V is TRBV5-1; TRBD2 aligns across 8 bases. Per the germline V gene, CDR1 is SGHRS and CDR2 is YFSETQ. The CDR3 extends over 13 amino acids. V was pared by 10 bases and J by 7 bases, with 10 bases of the junction left unmatched. The CDR3 here is CAVGGGAGNEQFF. The CDR3 nucleotides read TGCGCCGTCGGGGGGGGCGCGGGGAATGAGCAGTTCTTC.

The rearrangement uses TRBV19 and TRBJ2-1, with 10 bases that match TRBD2. Germline V gene lookup returns CDR1 LNHDA and CDR2 SQIVND (reference sequence). CDR3 length: 15 residues. V gave up 5 bases and J gave up 10 bases; unmatched junction bases: 11. The CDR3 bases are TGTGCCAGTAGTCCCGGGACTAGCGACAGCAGGGAGCAGTTCTTC. This translates into CASSPGTSDSREQFF.